Each of the 24 T cell receptor beta chains below was sequenced from the same sample in a study of OX40 agonist ivuxolimab in advanced cancers. Assay: immunoSEQ multiplex PCR; the TCRdb copy retains only in-frame clones and omits some. The data show around 15,000 clones, 75% to 95% seen once. Sequenced material: CD4+ or CD8+ T cells sorted from blood, taken in a trial of the OX40 agonist ivuxolimab. These receptors all stem from an adult with an advanced solid tumor such as melanoma, head and neck, liver or kidney cancer.

The chain carries TRBV2 and TRBJ2-7; D is unresolved. Germline loops: CDR1 SNHLY, CDR2 FYNNEI. V was clipped by 3 bases and J by 7 bases, with 19 bases between them. The length of the CDR3 is 15 residues. DNA for the CDR3: TGTGCCAGCAGTGAGTTCCGGCCCACCGCCTGGGAGCAGTACTTC. Amino acids: CASSEFRPTAWEQYF.

V and J are TRBV27 and TRBJ1-3; a weak D match, TRBD1 (5 bases). The CDR3 length is 18 residues. Germline V CDR1 and CDR2: MNHEY, SMNVEV (reference sequence). The germline V and J ends were trimmed by 5 bases and 0 bases, with 20 bases remaining between them. This chain's CDR3 is CASSPGIGRQLSGNTIYF. The CDR3, as DNA: TGTGCCAGCAGTCCGGGTATCGGAAGACAGCTCTCTGGAAACACCATATATTTT.

The rearrangement links TRBV5-1 to TRBJ1-1; 7 nucleotides match TRBD1. Per germline, CDR1 SGHRS and CDR2 YFSETQ. J gave up 0 bases and V 9 bases, and 8 bases lay outside the gene matches. This CDR3 contains 14 residues. CDR3 in amino acids: CANSQQGMNTEAFF. The CDR3 DNA reads TGCGCCAACAGTCAACAGGGGATGAACACTGAAGCTTTCTTT. Supplemented by reference TRBV5-1 and TRBJ1-1, the full variable domain reads KAGVTQTPRYLIKTRGQQVTLSCSPISGHRSVSWYQQTPGQGLQFLFEYFSETQRNKGNFPGRFSGRQFSNSRSEMNVSTLELGDSALYLCANSQQGMNTEAFFGQGTRLTVV.

This sequence joins TRBV7-9 and TRBJ2-1; D call uncertain. The CDR3 runs to 13 residues. Per germline, CDR1 SEHNR and CDR2 FQNEAQ (reference sequence). Trimming stripped 5 bases from V and 1 base from J, with 6 bases between. CDR3 protein: CASSRGSYNEQFF. For the CDR3, the DNA is TGTGCCAGCAGCCGCGGTTCCTACAATGAGCAGTTCTTC.

The rearrangement joins TRBV9 to TRBJ1-5; 9 nucleotides agree with TRBD1. V was pared by 4 bases and J by 5 bases, with 4 bases of the junction left unmatched. The CDR3 loop spans 14 amino acids. From germline, CDR1 is SGDLS and CDR2 YYNGEE. The CDR3 sequence is CASSSDRGYQPQHF. Written as DNA, the CDR3 is TGTGCCAGCAGCTCCGACAGGGGGTATCAGCCCCAGCATTTT.

The chain uses TRBV2 and TRBJ2-1; D is ambiguous. Germline V gene sequence: CDR1 SNHLY, CDR2 FYNNEI. The CDR3 consists of 16 residues. V lost 7 bases and J lost 0, with 16 bases in between. The CDR3 DNA reads TGTGCCAGCAAGGGTATTCGTAGGAGCTCCTACAATGAGCAGTTCTTC. Its translation: CASKGIRRSSYNEQFF. Based on the CDR3 plus reference TRBV2 and TRBJ2-1, the full variable domain is EPEVTQTPSHQVTQMGQEVILRCVPISNHLYFYWYRQILGQKVEFLVSFYNNEISEKSEIFDDQFSVERPDGSNFTLKIRSTKLEDSAMYFCASKGIRRSSYNEQFFGPGTRLTVL.

The chain employs TRBV19 and TRBJ1-5, with 8 bases lining up with TRBD1. Germline CDR1 reads LNHDA; CDR2 reads SQIVND (reference sequence). The CDR3 runs to 18 residues. Losses at the gene ends were 3 bases for V and 6 bases for J; bases not matched to a gene: 16. DNA of the CDR3: TGTGCCAGTAGTATCTTTGGAGTCATTCAGGGGGCTGGTCAGCCCCAGCATTTT. As protein: CASSIFGVIQGAGQPQHF.

The genes are TRBV18 and TRBJ2-2, with D possibly TRBD1 on 8 matching bases. The V and J ends lost 4 bases and 3 bases respectively, with 15 bases between them. There are 16 residues in the CDR3. Germline V CDR1 and CDR2: KGHSH, LQKENI. The CDR3 DNA follows: TGTGCCAGCTCACATCGGACAGGGAGGGACACCGGGGAGCTGTTTTTT. This gives the protein CASSHRTGRDTGELFF.

V is TRBV4-3 and J is TRBJ2-1; 8 bases agree with TRBD2. This CDR3 is 15 amino acids long. Trimming took 3 bases from V and 7 from J; bases not matched to a gene: 8. CDR1 LGHNA and CDR2 YSLEER come from the germline V gene. CDR3 residues: CASSQLAGYMNEQFF. CDR3 sequence (DNA): TGCGCCAGCAGCCAGTTAGCGGGATATATGAATGAGCAGTTCTTC.

This clone was seen only a few times. The chain is built from TRBV14 and TRBJ2-7; TRBD2 matches 8 bases. The V segment lost 6 bases and the J segment 3 bases; nucleotides outside the gene matches: 10. The V gene's germline CDR1 is SGHDN and CDR2 FVKESK. The CDR3 runs to 15 residues. CDR3: CASRKSGSGVYEQYF. The CDR3 DNA reads TGTGCCAGCAGGAAGAGCGGGAGTGGGGTCTACGAGCAGTACTTC.

The chain links TRBV27 to TRBJ2-5; possibly TRBD2 for D (6 bases). The V gene lost 5 bases and the J gene lost 5 bases, with 18 bases spanning the gap. The germline CDR1 and CDR2 sequences are MNHEY and SMNVEV (reference sequence). This CDR3 has 15 residues. CDR3 residues: CASSTWDGDLETQYF. The DNA of the CDR3 is TGTGCCAGCAGTACCTGGGACGGGGACTTGGAGACCCAGTACTTC.

The chain couples TRBV29-1 to TRBJ2-7, with a weak D call TRBD2 (7 bases). CDR3 length equals 13 residues. Trimming cost V 4 bases and J 4 bases, with 14 bases left between them. Germline V gene sequence: CDR1 SQVTM, CDR2 ANQGSEA. The CDR3: CSVGGGARYEQYF. For the CDR3, the DNA is TGCAGCGTTGGTGGGGGGGCGAGGTACGAGCAGTACTTC.

The rearrangement links TRBV29-1 to TRBJ2-5; 8 nucleotides align to TRBD2. The V gene end was trimmed by 3 bases and the J gene end by 4 bases; junction bases not matched to a gene: 13. CDR1 SQVTM and CDR2 ANQGSEA come from the germline V gene. CDR3 length: 16 residues. The CDR3 protein is CSVDLGLAGIGETQYF. DNA for the CDR3: TGCAGCGTTGATTTAGGGCTAGCGGGCATTGGAGAGACCCAGTACTTC.

This clone was found once. CDR3 in DNA: TGTGCCAGCAGTTGGGGCAGAACCAACTATGGCTACACCTTC. Amino acids: CASSWGRTNYGYTF. The chain is built from TRBV6-6 and TRBJ1-2; possible D gene TRBD1, 5 bases. The CDR3 has 14 amino acids. Between the trimmed V and J ends, which lost 4 bases and 2 bases, there was a span of 11 bases. Per germline, CDR1 MNHNY and CDR2 SVGAGI (reference sequence).

The V call is TRBV7-8, the J call TRBJ1-2; D unclear. The CDR3 covers 12 residues. Trimming took 1 base from V and 11 from J, leaving 11 bases between them. From germline, CDR1 is SGHVS and CDR2 FQNEAQ. CDR3 DNA: TGTGCCAGCAGCTTAGACCGGGCCCATTACACCTTC. Amino acids: CASSLDRAHYTF.

The genes are TRBV11-3 and TRBJ2-7; D unresolved. Trimming took off 8 bases at V and 1 base at J, with 9 bases between the two ends. Per the germline V gene, CDR1 is SGHNT and CDR2 is YENEEA. The CDR3 loop spans 12 amino acids. Written as DNA, the CDR3 is TGTGCCAGCGGCGTTTCGTCCTACGAGCAGTACTTC. Protein product: CASGVSSYEQYF. The full variable domain, in which reference TRBV11-3 and TRBJ2-7 provide the parts outside the CDR3, is EAGVVQSPRYKIIEKKQPVAFWCNPISGHNTLYWYLQNLGQGPELLIRYENEEAVDDSQLPKDRFSAERLKGVDSTLKIQPAELGDSAVYLCASGVSSYEQYFGPGTRLTVT.

The gene calls are TRBV2 and TRBJ1-5, with no clear D. V gave up 3 bases and J gave up 0 bases, with 9 bases separating them. Germline lookup yields CDR1 SNHLY and CDR2 FYNNEI. The CDR3 sequence is 15 residues long. The chain's CDR3 is CASSESRNSNQPQHF. In nucleotides, the CDR3 is TGTGCCAGCAGTGAGTCCAGAAATAGCAATCAGCCCCAGCATTTT.

The CDR3 coding sequence is TGTGCCAGCAGGTCCGCGGGACTAGCGGGAGATTCGAACACCGGGGAGCTGTTTTTT. Protein product: CASRSAGLAGDSNTGELFF. The chain recombines TRBV5-5 with TRBJ2-2; TRBD2 aligns across 14 bases. This CDR3 is built from 19 residues. Germline values: CDR1 SGHKS, CDR2 YYEKEE (reference sequence). V shed 5 bases and J 0 bases; nucleotides not matched to a gene: 9.

The rearrangement uses TRBV10-2 and TRBJ1-2; D perhaps matches TRBD1 (6 bases). Trimming removed 0 bases at V and 2 bases at J, with 13 bases between. CDR3 length equals 16 residues. Germline assignment: CDR1 WSHSY and CDR2 SAAADI. CDR3 amino acids: CASSESSQGWNYGYTF. The CDR3 region has the DNA TGCGCCAGCAGTGAGTCGTCGCAGGGGTGGAACTATGGCTACACCTTC.

The V and J genes are TRBV9 and TRBJ2-2, with D possibly being TRBD1 or TRBD2 (5 bases each). V lost 4 bases and J 4 bases, leaving 14 bases between the germline ends. CDR3 size: 15 residues. Germline CDR1 SGDLS, CDR2 YYNGEE. CDR3 protein: CASSTRPRGTGELFF. The CDR3 nucleotides are TGTGCCAGCAGCACCCGGCCGAGGGGCACCGGGGAGCTGTTTTTT.

V usage is TRBV12-5 and J usage is TRBJ2-7; 10 bases fit TRBD2. J lost 2 bases, V lost 6 bases, and 4 bases had no gene match. The CDR3 extends over 14 amino acids. The germline CDR1 and CDR2 sequences are LGHNT and FRNRAP. CDR3 DNA: TGTGCTAGTGGCCTAAGCGGGAGGGCCTACGAGCAGTACTTC. Protein: CASGLSGRAYEQYF.

This clone was found once. V and J are TRBV19 and TRBJ2-1; no firm D call. The V end was cut by 1 base, the J end by 4 bases, with 2 bases between. Germline CDR1 is LNHDA and CDR2 is SQIVND (reference sequence). The CDR3 runs 12 residues. The CDR3 loop reads CASSIGYNEQFF. For the CDR3, the DNA is TGTGCCAGTAGTATAGGGTACAATGAGCAGTTCTTC.

This rearrangement joins TRBV9 to TRBJ2-1; D possibly uses TRBD1 or TRBD2 (5 bases each). V was trimmed by 7 bases and J by 4 bases, leaving 18 bases between them. From germline, CDR1 is SGDLS and CDR2 YYNGEE. The CDR3 has 15 residues. This CDR3 reads CASGEAGTVYNEQFF. The CDR3 nucleotides are TGTGCCAGCGGCGAAGCCGGGACCGTGTACAATGAGCAGTTCTTC.

The genes are TRBV7-9 and TRBJ2-5, with 7 bases identical to TRBD1. V was clipped by 7 bases and J by 3 bases; unmatched bases: 8. The CDR3 runs to 14 residues. CDR1 and CDR2 (germline): SEHNR, FQNEAQ (reference sequence). CDR3 sequence reads: CASTQGVVEETQYF. The DNA for the CDR3 is TGTGCCAGCACCCAGGGGGTCGTGGAAGAGACCCAGTACTTC. Combining the CDR3 with reference TRBV7-9 and TRBJ2-5 gives the whole variable domain DTGVSQNPRHKITKRGQNVTFRCDPISEHNRLYWYRQTLGQGPEFLTYFQNEAQLEKSRLLSDRFSAERPKGSFSTLEIQRTEQGDSAMYLCASTQGVVEETQYFGPGTRLLVL.